The 12 T cell receptor beta chains below come from one sample, sequenced in a study of T cells in Graves' hyperthyroidism and ophthalmopathy. The source material, RNA transcripts, was used to amplify TCR beta CDR3 regions. HTBI primers were the set used in a first-round RT-PCR of the TCR CDR3. TCRdb processed the multiplex PCR reads anew with MiXCR; each CDR3 protein has one entry. The sample lists some 620,000 distinct CDR3 sequences; 15% to 20% were seen once. Sample: blood. These receptors came from a woman aged 30 to 39 with Graves' hyperthyroidism.

J is TRBJ1-3 and V is TRBV28, with D tentatively TRBD1 (5 bases). This CDR3 is built from 15 residues. Trimming removed 5 bases from V and 3 bases from J, with 14 bases in between. Per the germline V gene, CDR1 is MDHEN and CDR2 is SYDVKM. The CDR3 loop is CASSPTWDRGNTIYF. In DNA form, the CDR3 reads TGTGCCAGCAGTCCCACATGGGACCGTGGAAACACCATATATTTT.

In this sample, this clonotype turned up many times. V and J are TRBV28 and TRBJ1-1; 7 nucleotides agree with TRBD1. V dropped 6 bases and J dropped 5; count of bases not matched to a gene: 9. Germline CDR1 and CDR2: MDHEN and SYDVKM. CDR3 length: 14 residues. The CDR3 coding sequence is TGTGCCAGCAGACTCGACAGGGTAAAGACTGAAGCTTTCTTT. It yields the protein CASRLDRVKTEAFF.

In its sample, this clonotype was seen many times. This CDR3 is CASSFLQGAVDEQYF. The CDR3 nucleotides are TGTGCCAGCAGCTTCCTTCAGGGGGCAGTGGACGAGCAGTACTTC. This chain uses TRBV7-2 with TRBJ2-7, with 8 bases identical to TRBD1. Germline V lookup: CDR1 SGHTA, CDR2 FQGNSA. The CDR3 loop spans 15 amino acids. The J segment lost 5 bases and the V segment lost 3 bases, leaving 9 bases of the junction unmatched.

Comment on this clonotype: Germline is not matched at one junction end, which may reflect a read error. The CDR3 region has the DNA TGCAGTGCTAGAGTAAGAGGGAGAGGGCTTGGAAACACCATATATTTC. Translated, it gives CSARVRGRGLGNTIYF. This chain joins TRBV20-1 and TRBJ1-3; D is unclear. The CDR3 sequence is 16 residues long. In germline, CDR1 is DFQATT, CDR2 SNEGSKA (reference sequence).

This clonotype has only a few counts. In DNA, the CDR3 is TGTGCCAGCAGCGACAGCTTTGAAAAACTGTTTTTT. This gives the protein CASSDSFEKLFF. The chain has TRBV6-1 and TRBJ1-4; TRBD1 might be the D (5 bases). The ends were cut back, 6 bases at V and 7 bases at J, with 9 bases in the middle. This CDR3 contains 12 residues. CDR1 and CDR2 (germline): MNHNS, SASEGT.

This clonotype was counted ten times or more. The chain uses TRBV7-2 and TRBJ2-5, with 7 bases fitting TRBD2. The germline V gene encodes CDR1 SGHTA and CDR2 FQGNSA. Trimming at V came to 0 bases and at J to 5 bases, leaving 0 bases not matched to a gene. The CDR3 contains 13 residues. CDR3 coding DNA: TGTGCCAGCAGCTTAGCGCGGGGGGAGACCCAGTACTTC. This gives the protein CASSLARGETQYF.

The genes are TRBV5-1 and TRBJ1-6, with D possibly matching TRBD1 (6 bases). Trimming removed 2 bases at V and 5 bases at J, with 11 bases between. The CDR3 extends over 15 amino acids. From germline, CDR1 is SGHRS and CDR2 YFSETQ. In DNA, the CDR3 is TGCGCCAGCAGCTTCCAAGGACAGAATAATTCACCCCTCCACTTT. This codes for CASSFQGQNNSPLHF.

In this sample, this clonotype turned up many times. A read error may be the cause here, since a much bigger clone is one base away. V usage is TRBV6-2 or TRBV6-3 and J usage is TRBJ2-7, with TRBD1 matching 7 bases. Germline assignment: CDR1 MNHEY and CDR2 SVGEGT. This CDR3 region has 14 residues. Trimming at V came to 4 bases and at J to 2 bases, leaving 5 bases not matched to a gene. The CDR3: CASSFRDSPYEQYF. The CDR3 DNA reads as TGTGCCAGCAGTTTTAGGGACAGCCCCTACGAGCAGTACTTC.

Concerning this clonotype itself: A much larger clonotype is one base distant, so this may be a read error. This rearrangement joins TRBV12-5 to TRBJ2-5, with 9 bases that match TRBD2. The trim removed 1 base at V and 2 bases at J, leaving 8 bases unmatched. This CDR3 comprises 17 residues. The V gene's germline CDR1 is LGHNT and CDR2 FRNRAP. The CDR3 coding sequence is TGTGCTAGTGGTTTGGGACTAGCGGTAGGGGAACAAGAGACCCAGTACTTC. It translates to CASGLGLAVGEQETQYF.

V gene TRBV5-1 combines with J gene TRBJ1-4; TRBD1 might be the D (6 bases). V was clipped by 2 bases and J by 4 bases, with 21 bases between them. Germline lookup yields CDR1 SGHRS and CDR2 YFSETQ. This CDR3 contains 18 residues. As DNA, the CDR3 is TGCGCCAGCAGCTTTAGGCCAACCCGACAGGCCTTTAATGAAAAACTGTTTTTT. This codes for CASSFRPTRQAFNEKLFF.

The sample holds many counts of this clonotype. The chain links TRBV2 to TRBJ2-1; D remains ambiguous. CDR1 and CDR2 from the germline V gene are SNHLY and FYNNEI. The CDR3 contains 15 residues. The germline V and J ends were trimmed by 9 bases and 1 base, with 16 bases remaining between them. Written as DNA, the CDR3 is TGTGCCAGTAAAGATTCTAGTATATCCTACAATGAGCAGTTCTTC. Translating gives CASKDSSISYNEQFF. Supplemented by reference TRBV2 and TRBJ2-1, the full variable domain reads EPEVTQTPSHQVTQMGQEVILRCVPISNHLYFYWYRQILGQKVEFLVSFYNNEISEKSEIFDDQFSVERPDGSNFTLKIRSTKLEDSAMYFCASKDSSISYNEQFFGPGTRLTVL.

CDR3 amino acids: CASSLSGSGDGELFF. The CDR3 DNA reads TGTGCCAGCAGCCTTAGCGGGAGCGGAGACGGGGAGCTGTTTTTT. This chain joins TRBV5-6 and TRBJ2-2; 9 bases are shared with TRBD2. V lost 4 bases and J lost 7; bases outside the gene matches: 8. The CDR3 runs to 15 residues. Germline V CDR1 and CDR2: SGHDT, YYEEEE. Drawing the rest from reference TRBV5-6 and TRBJ2-2, the complete variable domain is DAGVTQSPTHLIKTRGQQVTLRCSPKSGHDTVSWYQQALGQGPQFIFQYYEEEERQRGNFPDRFSGHQFPNYSSELNVNALLLGDSALYLCASSLSGSGDGELFFGEGSRLTVL.